The entry below describes one T cell receptor (beta chain). No antigen is known for it. Produced via immunoSEQ multiplex PCR; TCRdb's table is partial and in-frame only. The sample consists of approximately 5,100 clones, about 32% of them appearing once. Treatment reported: randomized to nivolumab then ipilimumab (arm A) or the reverse (arm B). Patients had received no earlier DNA-damaging chemotherapy. The data are from a study of sequential checkpoint blockade in melanoma. Study results and caveats: Clinical benefit was about 30 times likelier when tumor T-cell fraction and clonality increased.

The CDR3 has 16 amino acids. Germline-derived CDR1 and CDR2 are LNHNV and YYDKDF (reference sequence). The V and J ends lost 3 bases and 1 base, in that order; junction bases with no gene match: 5. This sequence was found in a human donor with melanoma. The sample in question was tumor tissue (inferred from file names), obtained from a patient given nivolumab and ipilimumab in sequence. The chain has TRBV15 and TRBJ1-5; 8 bases fit TRBD1. The CDR3 DNA follows: TGTGCCACCAGCAGGGCCCAGGGGGCGAGCAATCAGCCCCAGCATTTT. Its translation: CATSRAQGASNQPQHF.